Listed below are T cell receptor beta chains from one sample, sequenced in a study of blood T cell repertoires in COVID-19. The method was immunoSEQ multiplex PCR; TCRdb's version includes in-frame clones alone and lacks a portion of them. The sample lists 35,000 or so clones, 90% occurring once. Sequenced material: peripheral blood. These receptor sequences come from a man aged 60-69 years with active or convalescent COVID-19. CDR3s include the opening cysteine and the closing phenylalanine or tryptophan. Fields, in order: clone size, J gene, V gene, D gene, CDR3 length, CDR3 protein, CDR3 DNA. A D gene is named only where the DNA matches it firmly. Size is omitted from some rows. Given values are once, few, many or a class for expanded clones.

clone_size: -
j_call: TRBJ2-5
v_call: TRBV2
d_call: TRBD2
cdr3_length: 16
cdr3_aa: CASRSALLAGQETQYF
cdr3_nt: TGTGCCAGCCGTAGCGCCCTTCTAGCGGGACAAGAGACCCAGTACTTC

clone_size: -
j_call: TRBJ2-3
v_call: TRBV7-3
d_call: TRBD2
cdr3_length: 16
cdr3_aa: CASSSGLAGRTDTQYF
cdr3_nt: TGTGCCAGCAGCTCGGGACTAGCGGGTCGCACAGATACGCAGTATTTT

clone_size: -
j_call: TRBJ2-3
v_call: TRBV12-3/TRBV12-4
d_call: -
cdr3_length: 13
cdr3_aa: CASSLGATDTQYF
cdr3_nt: TGTGCCAGCAGTTTAGGGGCCACAGATACGCAGTATTTT

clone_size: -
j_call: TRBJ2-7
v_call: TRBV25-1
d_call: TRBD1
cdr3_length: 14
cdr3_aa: CASSGDRFTYEQYF
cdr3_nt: TGTGCCAGCAGTGGGGACAGGTTCACCTACGAGCAGTACTTC

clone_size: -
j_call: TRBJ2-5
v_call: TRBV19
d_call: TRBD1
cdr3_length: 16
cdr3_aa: CASSPGTGGVQETQYF
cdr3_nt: TGTGCCAGTAGTCCGGGGACAGGGGGTGTCCAAGAGACCCAGTACTTC

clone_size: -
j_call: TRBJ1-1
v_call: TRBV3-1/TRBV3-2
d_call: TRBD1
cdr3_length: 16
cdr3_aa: CASSLYTGTANTEAFF
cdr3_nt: TGTGCCAGCAGCCTCTACACCGGGACAGCGAACACTGAAGCTTTCTTT

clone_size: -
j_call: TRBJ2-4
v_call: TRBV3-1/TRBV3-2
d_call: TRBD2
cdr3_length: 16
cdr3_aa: CASSQDGLAGLNIQYF
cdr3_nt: TGTGCCAGCAGCCAAGATGGCCTAGCGGGGCTAAACATTCAGTACTTC

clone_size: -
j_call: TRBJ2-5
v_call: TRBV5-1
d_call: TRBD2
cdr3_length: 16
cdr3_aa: CASSPGLSGSQETQYF
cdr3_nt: TGCGCCAGCAGCCCGGGACTTAGCGGGAGCCAAGAGACCCAGTACTTC

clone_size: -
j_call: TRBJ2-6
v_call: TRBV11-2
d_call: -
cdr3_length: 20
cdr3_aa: CASSLDLKLARSGGANVLTF
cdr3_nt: TGTGCCAGCAGCTTAGATCTAAAGCTAGCAAGGTCTGGTGGGGCCAACGTCCTGACTTTC

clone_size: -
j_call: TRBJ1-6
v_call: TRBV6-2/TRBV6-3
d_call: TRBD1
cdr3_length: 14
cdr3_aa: CASSPGQNNSPLHF
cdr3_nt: TGTGCCAGCAGCCCGGGACAGAATAATTCACCCCTCCACTTT

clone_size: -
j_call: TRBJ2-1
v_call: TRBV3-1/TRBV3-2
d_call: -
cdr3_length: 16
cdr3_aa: CASSQDGLPGGDEQFF
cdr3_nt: TGTGCCAGCAGCCAAGATGGCCTCCCAGGAGGCGATGAGCAGTTCTTC

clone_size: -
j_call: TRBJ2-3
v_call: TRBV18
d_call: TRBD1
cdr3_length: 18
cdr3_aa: CASSPLAGRQGPTDTQYF
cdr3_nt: TGTGCCAGCTCACCACTAGCCGGTCGACAGGGTCCGACAGATACGCAGTATTTT

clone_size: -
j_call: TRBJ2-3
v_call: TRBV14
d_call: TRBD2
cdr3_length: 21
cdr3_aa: CASSQGCGRASGRARTDTQYF
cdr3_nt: TGTGCCAGCAGCCAAGGATGCGGGCGGGCTAGCGGGAGGGCCCGCACAGATACGCAGTATTTT

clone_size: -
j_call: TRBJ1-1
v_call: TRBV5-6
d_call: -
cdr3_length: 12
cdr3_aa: CASSFRTIEAFF
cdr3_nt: TGTGCCAGCAGCTTCAGGACAATTGAAGCTTTCTTT

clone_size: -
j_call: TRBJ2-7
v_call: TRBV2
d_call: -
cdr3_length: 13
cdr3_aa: CASVRLAGYEQYF
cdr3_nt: TGTGCCAGTGTTCGGCTAGCTGGTTACGAGCAGTACTTC

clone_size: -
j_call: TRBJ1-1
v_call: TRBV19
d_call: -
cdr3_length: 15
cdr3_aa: CASSPLGVLDTEAFF
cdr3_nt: TGTGCCAGTAGCCCTCTAGGGGTATTGGACACTGAAGCTTTCTTT

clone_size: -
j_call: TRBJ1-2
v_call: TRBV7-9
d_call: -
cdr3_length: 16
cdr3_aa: CASSAQHGGTVYGYTF
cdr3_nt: TGTGCCAGCAGCGCGCAACACGGGGGGACCGTCTATGGCTACACCTTC

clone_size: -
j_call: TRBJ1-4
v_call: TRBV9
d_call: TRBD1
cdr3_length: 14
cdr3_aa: CASSAGQGNEKLFF
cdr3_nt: TGTGCCAGCAGCGCGGGACAGGGGAATGAAAAACTGTTTTTT

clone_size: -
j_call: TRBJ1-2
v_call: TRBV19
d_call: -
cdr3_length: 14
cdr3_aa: CASRETGFPYGYTF
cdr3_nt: TGTGCCAGTAGGGAAACAGGGTTTCCCTATGGCTACACCTTC

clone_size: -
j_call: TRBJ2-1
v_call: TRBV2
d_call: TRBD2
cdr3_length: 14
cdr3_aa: CASRGLAGGNEQFF
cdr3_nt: TGTGCCAGCAGGGGACTAGCGGGAGGGAATGAGCAGTTCTTC

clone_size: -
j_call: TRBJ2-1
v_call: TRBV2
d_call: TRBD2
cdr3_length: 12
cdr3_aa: CASTGLGNEQFF
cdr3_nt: TGTGCCAGCACGGGACTAGGCAATGAGCAGTTCTTC

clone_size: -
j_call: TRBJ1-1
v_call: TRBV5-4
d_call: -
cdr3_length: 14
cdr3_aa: CASSLGTPGTEAFF
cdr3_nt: TGTGCCAGCAGCTTGGGGACCCCGGGGACTGAAGCTTTCTTT

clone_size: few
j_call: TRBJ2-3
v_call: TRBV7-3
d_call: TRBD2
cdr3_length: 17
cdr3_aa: CASSSTGSGGITDTQYF
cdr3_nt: TGTGCCAGCAGCTCGACGGGTAGCGGGGGGATCACAGATACGCAGTATTTT

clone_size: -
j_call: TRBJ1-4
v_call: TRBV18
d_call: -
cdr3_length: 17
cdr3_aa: CASSPPDRTVTNEKLFF
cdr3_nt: TGTGCCAGCTCACCACCTGATAGGACAGTAACTAATGAAAAACTGTTTTTT

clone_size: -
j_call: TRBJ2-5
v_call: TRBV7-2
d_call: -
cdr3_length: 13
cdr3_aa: CASSLVTQETQYF
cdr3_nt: TGTGCCAGCAGCTTAGTAACCCAGGAGACCCAGTACTTC

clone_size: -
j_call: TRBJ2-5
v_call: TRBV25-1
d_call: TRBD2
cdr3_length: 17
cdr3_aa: CASSHLGLAGGKETQYF
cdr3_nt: TGTGCCAGCAGTCACCTGGGACTAGCGGGGGGGAAAGAGACCCAGTACTTC

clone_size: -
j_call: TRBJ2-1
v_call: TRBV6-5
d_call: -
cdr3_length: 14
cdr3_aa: CASSYSPKHGEQFF
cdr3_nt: TGTGCCAGCAGTTACTCCCCTAAGCACGGTGAGCAGTTCTTC

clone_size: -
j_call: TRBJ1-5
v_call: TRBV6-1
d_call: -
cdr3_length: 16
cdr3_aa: CASSVGGLGSNQPQHF
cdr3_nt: TGTGCCAGCAGTGTCGGAGGGCTTGGAAGCAATCAGCCCCAGCATTTT

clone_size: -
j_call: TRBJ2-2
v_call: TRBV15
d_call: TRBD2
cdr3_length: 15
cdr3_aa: CATSRTSGGWGELFF
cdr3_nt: TGTGCCACCAGCAGGACTAGCGGGGGCTGGGGGGAGCTGTTTTTT

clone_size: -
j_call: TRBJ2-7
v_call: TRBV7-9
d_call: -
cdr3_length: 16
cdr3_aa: CASSLTGRGVTYEQYF
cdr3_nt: TGTGCCAGCAGCTTAACGGGCAGGGGAGTCACCTACGAGCAGTACTTC

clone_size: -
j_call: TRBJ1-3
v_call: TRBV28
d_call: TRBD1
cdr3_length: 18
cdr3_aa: CASRPWTGGSRSGNTIYF
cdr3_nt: TGTGCCAGCAGGCCTTGGACAGGGGGGAGTCGGTCTGGAAACACCATATATTTT

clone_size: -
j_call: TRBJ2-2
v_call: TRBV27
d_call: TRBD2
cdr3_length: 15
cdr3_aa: CASTFRGGRDGELFF
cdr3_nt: TGTGCCAGCACTTTCCGGGGGGGCCGAGACGGGGAGCTGTTTTTT

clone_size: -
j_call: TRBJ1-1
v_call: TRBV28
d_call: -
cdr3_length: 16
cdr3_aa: CASSLEGEVVNTEAFF
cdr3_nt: TGTGCCAGCAGTTTGGAAGGGGAGGTGGTGAACACTGAAGCTTTCTTT

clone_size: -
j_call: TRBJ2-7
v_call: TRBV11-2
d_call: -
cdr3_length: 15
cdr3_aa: CASSLDWALRNEQYF
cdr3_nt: TGTGCCAGCAGCTTAGATTGGGCCTTACGAAACGAGCAGTACTTC

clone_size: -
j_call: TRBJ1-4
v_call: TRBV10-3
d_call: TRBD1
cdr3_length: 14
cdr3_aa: CAISETGGDEKLFF
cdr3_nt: TGTGCCATCAGTGAGACAGGGGGAGATGAAAAACTGTTTTTT

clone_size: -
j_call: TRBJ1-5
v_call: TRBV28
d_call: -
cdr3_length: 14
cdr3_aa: CASRSGSGYQPQHF
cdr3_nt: TGTGCCAGCCGGAGCGGGAGCGGCTATCAGCCCCAGCATTTT

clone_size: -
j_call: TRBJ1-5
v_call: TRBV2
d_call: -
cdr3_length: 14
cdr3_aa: CASRLIRHGQPQHF
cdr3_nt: TGTGCCAGCAGGCTAATTAGACACGGCCAGCCCCAGCATTTT

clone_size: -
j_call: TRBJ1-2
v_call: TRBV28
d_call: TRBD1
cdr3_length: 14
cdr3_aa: CASSLRQGYYGYTF
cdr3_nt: TGTGCCAGCAGTCTACGACAGGGCTACTATGGCTACACCTTC

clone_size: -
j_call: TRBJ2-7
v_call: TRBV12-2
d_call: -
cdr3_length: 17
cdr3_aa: CASLSGLAGPSTYEQYF
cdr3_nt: TGTGCAAGTCTCTCGGGACTAGCGGGACCATCAACCTACGAGCAGTACTTC